The clone carrying this T cell receptor beta chain appeared many times. Germline V gives CDR1 MDHEN, CDR2 SYDVKM. Trimming left V 6 bases short and J 1 base short, with 13 bases between. The length of the CDR3 is 14 residues. The data are from a study of identical twins. One entry per CDR3 protein, called by TCRdb with MiXCR from the 5' RACE reads. The data show under 500,000 distinct CDR3 sequences, with roughly an eighth seen just once and about 1% held by the top ten. These same records also appear under a second study, on yellow fever vaccine responses in identical twins.

This chain links TRBV28 with TRBJ2-7, with TRBD1 as a possible D gene (6 bases). The material sequenced was CD4+ T cells sorted from blood. The TCR originated in a woman aged 18-35 years in good health. The CDR3 nucleotides read TGTGCCAGCAGCACCCCAGGGGTTTCCTACGAGCAGTACTTC. Its translation is CASSTPGVSYEQYF.